This TCR beta chain was sequenced in a study of CD8 T cells in Susac syndrome. The study's findings and limits: The study's TCR sequencing and HLA analysis drew on a certain number of individuals. That number was acknowledged as relatively small.

A quantity of roughly 0.5 to 1 ug RNA underwent reverse transcription using random hexamers. TCRdb processed the immunoSEQ multiplex PCR reads anew with MiXCR; each CDR3 protein has one entry. The sample has 95,000 to 150,000 distinct CDR3 sequences, about 92% seen once. This CDR3 region has 15 residues. The V gene end was trimmed by 5 bases and the J gene end by 1 base; junction bases not matched to a gene: 3. In germline, CDR1 is SGHVS, CDR2 FNYEAQ. As regards this clonotype: What it binds is not known.

The chain carries TRBV7-6 and TRBJ2-3; 10 nucleotides match TRBD2. The sample taken for sequencing was CD8+ T cells from PBMCs. This receptor was obtained from a human donor with multiple sclerosis. The CDR3 loop is CASSPGTSGTDTQYF. CDR3 DNA: TGTGCCAGCAGCCCGGGGACTAGCGGCACAGATACGCAGTATTTT.